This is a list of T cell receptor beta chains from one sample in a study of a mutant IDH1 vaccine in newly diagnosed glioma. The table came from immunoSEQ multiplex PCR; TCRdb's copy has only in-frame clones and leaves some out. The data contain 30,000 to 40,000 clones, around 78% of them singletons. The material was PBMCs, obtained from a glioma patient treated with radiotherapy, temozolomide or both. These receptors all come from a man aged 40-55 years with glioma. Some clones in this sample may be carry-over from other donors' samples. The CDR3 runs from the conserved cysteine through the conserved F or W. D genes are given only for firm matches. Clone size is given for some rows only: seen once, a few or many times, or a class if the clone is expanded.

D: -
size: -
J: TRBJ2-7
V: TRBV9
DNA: TGTGCCAGCAGCGTAGGGGATAGCGGAGCCTACGAGCAGTACTTC
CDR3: CASSVGDSGAYEQYF

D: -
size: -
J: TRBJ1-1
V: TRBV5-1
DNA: TGCGCCAGCAGATCCACTGGGGCGAACACTGAAGCTTTCTTT
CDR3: CASRSTGANTEAFF

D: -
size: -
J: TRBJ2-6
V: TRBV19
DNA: TGTGCCAGTAGTCCCTCGGGACTGAGCAACGTCCTGACTTTC
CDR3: CASSPSGLSNVLTF

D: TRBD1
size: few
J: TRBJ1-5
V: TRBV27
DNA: TGTGCCAGCCGAGGACAGGGCAATCAGCCCCAGCATTTT
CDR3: CASRGQGNQPQHF

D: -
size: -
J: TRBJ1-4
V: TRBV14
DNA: TGTGCCAGCAGCCAAGGAGCAATAGGAAAACTGTTTTTT
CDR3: CASSQGAIGKLFF

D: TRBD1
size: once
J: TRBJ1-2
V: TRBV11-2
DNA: TGTGCCAGCAGCCTGGGACAGGGGTATGGCTACACCTTC
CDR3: CASSLGQGYGYTF

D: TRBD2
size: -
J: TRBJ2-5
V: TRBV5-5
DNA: TGTGCCAGCAGCCCCTCTAGCGGGGCGGAGACCCAGTACTTC
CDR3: CASSPSSGAETQYF

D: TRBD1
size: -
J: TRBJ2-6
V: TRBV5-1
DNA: TGCGCCAGCAGCTTCCCCCAGGGGGTGCCTCCTGGGGCCAACGTCCTGACTTTC
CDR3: CASSFPQGVPPGANVLTF

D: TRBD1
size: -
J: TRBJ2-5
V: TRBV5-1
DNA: TGCGCCAGCAGCTCTAGGGACAGGGGGTGGTCGGAGACCCAGTACTTC
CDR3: CASSSRDRGWSETQYF

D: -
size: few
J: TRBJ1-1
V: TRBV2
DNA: TGTGCCAGCATCATGAACACTGAAGCTTTCTTT
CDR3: CASIMNTEAFF

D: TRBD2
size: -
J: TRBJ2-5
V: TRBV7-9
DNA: TGTGCCACGGGACTAGCGGGGGGCTCCCAGGAGACCCAGTACTTC
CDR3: CATGLAGGSQETQYF

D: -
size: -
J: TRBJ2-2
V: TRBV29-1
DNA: TGCAGCGTTGTGAGGACAAGCGGGGAGCTGTTTTTT
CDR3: CSVVRTSGELFF

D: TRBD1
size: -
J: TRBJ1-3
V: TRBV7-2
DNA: TGTGCCAGCAGCGTACAGACAGGGTCGGGAAACACCATATATTTT
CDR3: CASSVQTGSGNTIYF

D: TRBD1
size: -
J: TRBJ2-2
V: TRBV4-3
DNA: TGCGCCAGCAGCCAGGGGGACAGGGAGACCGGGGAGCTGTTTTTT
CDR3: CASSQGDRETGELFF

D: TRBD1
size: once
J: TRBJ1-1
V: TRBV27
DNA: TGTGCCAGCAGTTTCAACAGGGGAGGAGGGACTGAAGCTTTCTTT
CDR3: CASSFNRGGGTEAFF

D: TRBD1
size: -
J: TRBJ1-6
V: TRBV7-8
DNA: TGTGCCAGCAGGGGACAGGAGTACAATTCACCCCTCCACTTT
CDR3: CASRGQEYNSPLHF

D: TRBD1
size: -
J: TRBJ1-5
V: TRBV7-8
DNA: TGTGCCAGCGGCCCAGACAGGGCCAATCAGCCCCAGCATTTT
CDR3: CASGPDRANQPQHF

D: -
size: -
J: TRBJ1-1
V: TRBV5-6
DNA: TGTGCCAGCAGCTTGGGTCGCACTGAAGCTTTCTTT
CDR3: CASSLGRTEAFF

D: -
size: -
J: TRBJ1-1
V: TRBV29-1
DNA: TGCAGCGTTGCCGACAGGCGTAGAAACACTGAAGCTTTCTTT
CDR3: CSVADRRRNTEAFF

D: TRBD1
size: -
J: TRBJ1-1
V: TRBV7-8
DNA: TGTGCCAGCAGCTTATCAATAGGGGACAGGGAATACACTGAAGCTTTCTTT
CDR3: CASSLSIGDREYTEAFF

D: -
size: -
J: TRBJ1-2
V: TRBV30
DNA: TGTGCCTGGAGGGCCAGGGCAAAGAACTATGGCTACACCTTC
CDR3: CAWRARAKNYGYTF

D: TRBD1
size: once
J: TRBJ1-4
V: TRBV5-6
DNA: TGTGCCAGCAGGTTGACAGGGTATGATGAAAAACTGTTTTTT
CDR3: CASRLTGYDEKLFF

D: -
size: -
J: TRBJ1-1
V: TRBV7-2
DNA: TGTGCCAGCAGGAACAGTATGAACACTGAAGCTTTCTTT
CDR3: CASRNSMNTEAFF

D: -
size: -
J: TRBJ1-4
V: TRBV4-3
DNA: TGCGCCAGCAGCCAAGATAGGGGGACGGTAGCTAATGAAAAACTGTTTTTT
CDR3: CASSQDRGTVANEKLFF

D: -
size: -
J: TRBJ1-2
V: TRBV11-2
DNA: TGTGCCAGCAGCTTAGCCGTCCCCTATGGCTACACCTTC
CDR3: CASSLAVPYGYTF